This T cell receptor (beta chain) was profiled in a study of long-term antiretroviral therapy in people with HIV. The study's findings and limits: Whichever time point was examined, clones expanded before ART dominated the repertoire. ART-treated samples gained diversity yet remained below transplant donor controls.

A note on this clone: Its matching antigen is unknown.

Runs used v3.0 of the immunoSEQ assay and were done at survey level. TCRdb's copy holds only in-frame clones and misses some; the assay was immunoSEQ multiplex PCR. The data contain 35,000 to 45,000 clones, 94% of them singletons. CDR3 length: 16 residues. The starting material was unsorted PBMCs, obtained 4.1 years after starting antiretroviral therapy. The TCR comes from a woman aged 45-65 years with HIV. V usage is TRBV21-1 and J usage is TRBJ1-1. TRBV21-1 is annotated as a pseudogene. CDR3 sequence: CASSKALSGFNTEAFF. The CDR3 region has the DNA TGTGCCAGCAGCAAAGCGCTATCCGGGTTTAACACTGAAGCTTTCTTT.